The 28 T cell receptor beta chains presented below share a single source sample, sequenced in a study of circulating CD8 cells and anti-PD-1 response in melanoma. Live CD3+CD8+TCRalphabeta+ cells were sorted into four subsets by PD-1 and/or TIGIT. The QIAseq Immune Repertoire TCR panel built the libraries from roughly 15 ng of total RNA. TCRdb used MiXCR to reprocess the reads, holding one entry per CDR3 protein. This table has roughly 1,500 distinct CDR3 sequences, approximately 8.5% appearing once. The sample here was CD8+ T cells from PBMCs, taken at baseline or after one month of anti-PD-1 therapy (not recorded which). The receptors were gathered from a human donor with melanoma.

By sample share, this clonotype is medium-sized. The chain employs TRBV24-1 and TRBJ2-1; no clear D. The germline V gene encodes CDR1 KGHDR and CDR2 SFDVKD. Deletions cut 3 bases from V and 0 bases from J, with 5 bases between. CDR3 length: 14 amino acids. The CDR3 region has the DNA TGTGCCACCAGTGATACAAGCTCCTACAATGAGCAGTTCTTC. This gives the protein CATSDTSSYNEQFF.

CDR3 residues: CSAREEYTEAFF. The CDR3 DNA reads as TGCAGTGCTAGAGAGGAGTACACTGAAGCTTTCTTT. The rearrangement links TRBV20-1 to TRBJ1-1; no firm D call. Germline loops: CDR1 DFQATT, CDR2 SNEGSKA (reference sequence). The V gene lost 0 bases and the J gene lost 3 bases, with 5 bases spanning the gap. The CDR3 is 12 amino acids.

This clonotype ranks as medium-sized. The DNA of the CDR3 is TGTGCCAGTAATTTCAAGGGCCCTCCCTCATACTTC. It encodes CASNFKGPPSYF. The chain recombines TRBV19 with TRBJ2-7; D is uncertain. CDR1 and CDR2 (germline): LNHDA, SQIVND (reference sequence). V was shortened by 7 bases and J by 13 bases, with 20 bases between the two germline ends. The CDR3 covers 12 residues.

Only a few counts were recorded for this clonotype. The rearrangement joins TRBV13 to TRBJ2-1; D is possibly TRBD1 (6 bases). Germline assignment: CDR1 PRHDT and CDR2 FYEKMQ (reference sequence). This CDR3 region has 14 residues. V lost 5 bases and J lost 3, with 11 bases in between. CDR3 bases: TGTGCCAGCAGCGACCGGGACAACTACAATGAGCAGTTCTTC. It encodes CASSDRDNYNEQFF.

V usage is TRBV19 and J usage is TRBJ1-1, with D perhaps TRBD1 (5 bases). Germline loops: CDR1 LNHDA, CDR2 SQIVND (reference sequence). Trimming shortened V by 10 bases and J by 4 bases, and 16 bases separated the two germline ends. This CDR3 spans 13 amino acids. The DNA for the CDR3 is TGTGCCATAAGGCAGGGCGCCGGCACTGAAGCTTTCTTT. It is translated as CAIRQGAGTEAFF.

This chain joins TRBV29-1 and TRBJ1-2; tentative D call: TRBD1 (5 bases). The germline CDR1 and CDR2 sequences are SQVTM and ANQGSEA. The CDR3 contains 15 residues. Trimming took off 2 bases at V and 0 bases at J, with 13 bases between the two ends. Here the CDR3 DNA reads TGCAGCGTTGAAAGTGCAGGGTATGCTAACTATGGCTACACCTTC. Its translation is CSVESAGYANYGYTF.

This clonotype is medium-sized in the sample. The chain combines TRBV29-1 with TRBJ2-2; D gene uncertain. The V gene lost 2 bases and the J gene lost 6 bases, with 4 bases spanning the gap. The CDR3 sequence is 11 residues long. From germline, CDR1 is SQVTM and CDR2 ANQGSEA. The chain's CDR3 is CSVERAGELFF. In nucleotides, the CDR3 is TGCAGCGTTGAACGGGCCGGGGAGCTGTTTTTT.

This clonotype was picked up a small number of times. A read error may be the cause here, since a much bigger clone is one base away. The chain carries TRBV4-2 and TRBJ2-2; TRBD2 is a possible D gene (6 bases). The CDR3 is 14 amino acids. Germline V gene data show CDR1 as LGHNA and CDR2 as YNFKEQ. Here the CDR3 DNA reads TGTGCCAGCAGCCAAGATCTACTCGGCGGGGAGCCGTTTTTT. Translation gives CASSQDLLGGEPFF.

The chain has TRBV19 and TRBJ2-4, with 8 bases lining up with TRBD1. The CDR3 covers 16 residues. Germline trimming cut 1 base from V and 8 bases from J; bases unmatched to any gene: 10. Germline V gene lookup returns CDR1 LNHDA and CDR2 SQIVND (reference sequence). The CDR3 bases are TGTGCCAGTAGTATAGGCGCAGGGGGCGCTTTGGACATTCAGTACTTC. Its protein is CASSIGAGGALDIQYF.

This clonotype is medium-sized. The chain recombines TRBV20-1 with TRBJ2-7; D unresolved. The germline CDR1 and CDR2 sequences are DFQATT and SNEGSKA (reference sequence). The CDR3 length is 13 residues. With 3 bases removed from V and 2 bases from J, the gap between germline ends came to 11 bases. In DNA, the CDR3 is TGCAGTGCTAGGCCGACGGATACCTACGAGCAGTACTTC. Amino acids: CSARPTDTYEQYF.

By share, this clonotype ranks as medium-sized. This chain uses TRBV4-1 with TRBJ2-5, with 7 bases lining up with TRBD1. Germline assignment: CDR1 MGHRA and CDR2 YSYEKL. The ends lost 4 bases at V and 4 bases at J; junction bases unmatched: 3. CDR3 length: 13 amino acids. Written as DNA, the CDR3 is TGCGCCAGCAGCCCGGGGACAGTAGAGACCCAGTACTTC. This codes for CASSPGTVETQYF.

This clonotype qualifies as medium-sized. This chain uses TRBV24-1 with TRBJ2-1; tentative D call: TRBD1 (6 bases). CDR3 length equals 15 residues. Looked up from germline, CDR1 is KGHDR and CDR2 is SFDVKD. Trimming took 9 bases from V and 7 from J, leaving 21 bases between them. CDR3 nucleotides: TGTGCCACCGGTGGTCGGGACACCGGGACGAATGAGCAGTTCTTC. Protein sequence: CATGGRDTGTNEQFF.

J is TRBJ1-1 and V is TRBV19; weak D call: TRBD1 (5 bases). The CDR3 covers 16 residues. CDR1 and CDR2 (germline): LNHDA, SQIVND (reference sequence). Trimming cost V 7 bases and J 13 bases, with 31 bases left between them. The CDR3 nucleotides read TGTGCCAGTAAGCTTGGACATAATTCGCCCGATGCGTTTGTTTTCTTT. Translation: CASKLGHNSPDAFVFF.

This clonotype is medium-sized by share. The chain combines TRBV4-3 with TRBJ2-7; D might be TRBD1 or TRBD2, each matching 6 bases. The CDR3 consists of 15 residues. V was cut by 2 bases and J by 5 bases, with 16 bases left in between. CDR1 is LGHNA and CDR2 is YSLEER in the germline V gene. The CDR3 reads CASSQKGRRGDEQYF. CDR3 in DNA: TGCGCCAGCAGCCAAAAAGGCAGGAGGGGGGACGAGCAGTACTTC.

Sample share makes this clonotype medium-sized. The V call is TRBV2, the J call TRBJ1-1, with TRBD1 as a possible D gene (5 bases). V was pared by 6 bases and J by 5 bases, with 16 bases between. Germline CDR1 and CDR2: SNHLY and FYNNEI. The CDR3 runs 14 residues. CDR3 sequence (DNA): TGTGCCAGCAGGACGGGGACTGGGGGGACTGAAGCTTTCTTT. This translates into CASRTGTGGTEAFF. Full variable domain (remainder filled in from reference TRBV2 and TRBJ1-1): EPEVTQTPSHQVTQMGQEVILRCVPISNHLYFYWYRQILGQKVEFLVSFYNNEISEKSEIFDDQFSVERPDGSNFTLKIRSTKLEDSAMYFCASRTGTGGTEAFFGQGTRLTVV.

This chain joins TRBV7-3 and TRBJ2-5, with D tentatively TRBD2 (6 bases). Trimming took off 5 bases at V and 5 bases at J, with 9 bases between the two ends. The CDR3 has 12 residues. CDR1 SGHTA and CDR2 FQGTGA come from the germline V gene. Here the CDR3 DNA reads TGTGCCAGCAGCCCGGGGGACGAGACCCAGTACTTC. Residues: CASSPGDETQYF.

This clonotype is labeled large (0.1 to 1%). V gene TRBV19 combines with J gene TRBJ2-3, with 11 bases identical to TRBD2. The CDR3 extends over 15 amino acids. The V and J ends lost 5 bases and 6 bases, in that order; junction bases with no gene match: 7. CDR1 LNHDA and CDR2 SQIVND come from the germline V gene (reference sequence). The CDR3 sequence: CASSPLAGGSDTQYF. The CDR3 DNA reads as TGTGCCAGTAGTCCTCTAGCGGGGGGCTCCGATACGCAGTATTTT.

This clonotype is medium-sized in the sample. The chain uses TRBV19 and TRBJ2-3; D unresolved. The CDR3 is 11 residues long. Germline V gene sequence: CDR1 LNHDA, CDR2 SQIVND (reference sequence). The V end was cut by 6 bases, the J end by 6 bases, with 7 bases between. CDR3 protein: CASSRSDTQYF. CDR3 in DNA: TGTGCCAGTAGCCGGTCGGATACGCAGTATTTT. Combining the CDR3 with reference TRBV19 and TRBJ2-3 gives the whole variable domain DGGITQSPKYLFRKEGQNVTLSCEQNLNHDAMYWYRQDPGQGLRLIYYSQIVNDFQKGDIAEGYSVSREKKESFPLTVTSAQKNPTAFYLCASSRSDTQYFGPGTRLTVL.

By its share, this clonotype is large (0.1 to 1%). The chain links TRBV5-6 to TRBJ2-7; TRBD1 matches 7 bases. This CDR3 is 13 amino acids long. Trimming cost V 4 bases and J 2 bases; bases outside gene matches: 3. Germline V gene sequence: CDR1 SGHDT, CDR2 YYEEEE. For the CDR3, the DNA is TGTGCCAGCAGCCCGACAGGGACCTACGAGCAGTACTTC. This encodes CASSPTGTYEQYF.

This clonotype is medium-sized. This rearrangement joins TRBV9 to TRBJ1-5; perhaps TRBD1 as D (5 bases). The V gene's germline CDR1 is SGDLS and CDR2 YYNGEE. The CDR3 extends over 15 amino acids. Trimming removed 4 bases from V and 6 bases from J, with 17 bases in between. Here the CDR3 reads CASSPSAGSGQPQHF. CDR3 in DNA: TGTGCCAGCAGCCCTTCCGCAGGGTCTGGTCAGCCCCAGCATTTT.

This clonotype qualifies as medium-sized. The chain employs TRBV9 and TRBJ2-3; D might be TRBD1 (5 bases). The CDR3 length is 17 residues. Germline CDR1 SGDLS, CDR2 YYNGEE. Trimming took off 3 bases at V and 0 bases at J, with 17 bases between the two ends. The CDR3 region is CASSGVGRTLSTDTQYF. CDR3 nucleotide sequence: TGTGCCAGCAGCGGAGTAGGTAGGACACTGAGCACAGATACGCAGTATTTT.

This clonotype was seen only a few times. The chain couples TRBV4-1 to TRBJ2-7, with 10 bases that match TRBD1. The CDR3 contains 14 residues. Germline CDR1 MGHRA, CDR2 YSYEKL. Trimming removed 4 bases from V and 3 bases from J; junction bases left unmatched: 3. The CDR3 coding sequence is TGCGCCAGCAGCCCGGGACAGGGGATCTACGAGCAGTACTTC. Protein: CASSPGQGIYEQYF.

Sample share makes this clonotype medium-sized. The J gene is TRBJ2-1, the V gene TRBV24-1, with D maybe TRBD2 (6 bases). The CDR3 contains 14 residues. The V gene lost 1 base and the J gene lost 9 bases, with 12 bases spanning the gap. In germline, CDR1 is KGHDR, CDR2 SFDVKD. For the CDR3, the DNA is TGTGCCACCAGTGATTTTCGGGACTCCGGTGAGCAGTTCTTC. Encoded protein: CATSDFRDSGEQFF.

The chain links TRBV27 to TRBJ1-4; the match to TRBD1 covers 11 bases. Germline V gives CDR1 MNHEY, CDR2 SMNVEV (reference sequence). The CDR3 is 14 amino acids. Losses at the gene ends were 4 bases for V and 7 bases for J; bases not matched to a gene: 2. CDR3 sequence reads: CASSSGQGVEKLFF. The CDR3 nucleotides are TGTGCCAGCAGTTCGGGACAGGGGGTTGAAAAACTGTTTTTT.

This clonotype is labeled as medium-sized. This chain connects TRBV7-3 to TRBJ1-3, with a weak D call TRBD1 (6 bases). This CDR3 is built from 14 residues. Germline V gives CDR1 SGHTA, CDR2 FQGTGA. The V and J ends lost 5 bases and 2 bases respectively, with 10 bases between them. The CDR3 protein is CASSLGTTGNTIYF. In DNA form, the CDR3 reads TGTGCCAGCAGCCTCGGGACAACTGGAAACACCATATATTTT.

This clonotype is medium-sized. The chain has TRBV7-2 and TRBJ1-1, with D tentatively TRBD1 (5 bases). With 5 bases removed from V and 7 bases from J, the gap between germline ends came to 20 bases. This CDR3 is 15 amino acids long. Germline V gene lookup returns CDR1 SGHTA and CDR2 FQGNSA. DNA for the CDR3: TGTGCCAGCAGCGGCACAGGAGCCCCTCGATTTGAAGCTTTCTTT. Its protein product is CASSGTGAPRFEAFF. Full variable domain (remainder filled in from reference TRBV7-2 and TRBJ1-1): GAGVSQSPSNKVTEKGKDVELRCDPISGHTALYWYRQSLGQGLEFLIYFQGNSAPDKSGLPSDRFSAERTGGSVSTLTIQRTQQEDSAVYLCASSGTGAPRFEAFFGQGTRLTVV.

This clonotype is categorized as large (0.1 to 1%). The rearrangement links TRBV19 to TRBJ1-2; 10 nucleotides match TRBD1. The CDR3 length is 16 residues. V lost 5 bases to trimming and J lost 8 bases; unmatched junction nucleotides: 14. CDR1 LNHDA and CDR2 SQIVND come from the germline V gene (reference sequence). CDR3 in DNA: TGTGCCAGTAGTCTCCAATCGACAGGGGGCTCGGAAGGCTACACCTTC. As protein: CASSLQSTGGSEGYTF.

Comments on this clonotype: The junction shows a germline mismatch at one end, possibly a read error. The CDR3 sequence is CASSIRSSYEQHF. In DNA, the CDR3 is TGTGCCAGTAGTATCCGGAGCTCCTACGAGCAGCACTTC. The rearrangement joins TRBV19 to TRBJ2-7, with D uncertain. There are 13 residues in the CDR3. Germline CDR1 reads LNHDA; CDR2 reads SQIVND (reference sequence).